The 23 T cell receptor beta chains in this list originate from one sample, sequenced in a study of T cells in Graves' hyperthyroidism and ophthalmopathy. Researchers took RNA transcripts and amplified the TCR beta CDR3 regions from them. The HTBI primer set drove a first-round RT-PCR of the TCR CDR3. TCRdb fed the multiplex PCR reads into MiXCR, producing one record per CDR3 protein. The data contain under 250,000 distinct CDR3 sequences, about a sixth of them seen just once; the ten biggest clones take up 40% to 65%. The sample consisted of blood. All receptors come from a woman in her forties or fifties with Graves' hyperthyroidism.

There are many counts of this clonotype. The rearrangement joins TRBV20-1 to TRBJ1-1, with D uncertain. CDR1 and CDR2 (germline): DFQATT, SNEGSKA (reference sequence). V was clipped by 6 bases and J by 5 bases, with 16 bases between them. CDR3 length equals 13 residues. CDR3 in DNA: TGCAGTGCCCATGACGCTTTTGGGACTGAAGCTTTCTTT. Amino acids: CSAHDAFGTEAFF.

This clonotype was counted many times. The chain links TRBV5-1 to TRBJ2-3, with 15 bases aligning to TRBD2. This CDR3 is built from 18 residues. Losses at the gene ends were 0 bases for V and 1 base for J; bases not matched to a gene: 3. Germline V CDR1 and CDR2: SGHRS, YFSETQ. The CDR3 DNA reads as TGCGCCAGCAGCTTGGTGGGACTAGCGGGAGGACGCACAGATACGCAGTATTTT. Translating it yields CASSLVGLAGGRTDTQYF.

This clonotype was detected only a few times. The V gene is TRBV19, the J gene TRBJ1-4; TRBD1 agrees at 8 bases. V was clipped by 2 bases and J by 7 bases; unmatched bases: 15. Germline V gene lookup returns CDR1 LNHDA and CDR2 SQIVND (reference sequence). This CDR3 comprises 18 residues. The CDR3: CASSIKGPGGEVGEKLFF. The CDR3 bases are TGTGCCAGTAGTATAAAAGGGCCAGGGGGCGAAGTGGGTGAAAAACTGTTTTTT.

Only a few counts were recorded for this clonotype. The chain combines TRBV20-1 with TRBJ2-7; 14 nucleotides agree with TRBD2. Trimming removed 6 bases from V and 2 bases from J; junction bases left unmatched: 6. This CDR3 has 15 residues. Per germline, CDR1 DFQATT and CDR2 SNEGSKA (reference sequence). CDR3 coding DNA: TGCAGTGCGAGCGGGACTAGCGGGAGAACCTACGAGCAGTACTTC. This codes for CSASGTSGRTYEQYF.

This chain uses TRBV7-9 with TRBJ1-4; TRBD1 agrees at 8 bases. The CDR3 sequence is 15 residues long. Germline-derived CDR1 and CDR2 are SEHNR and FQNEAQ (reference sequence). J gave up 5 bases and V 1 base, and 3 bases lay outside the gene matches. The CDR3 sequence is CASSLGDRRNEKLFF. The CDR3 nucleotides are TGTGCCAGCAGCTTAGGGGACAGGAGAAATGAAAAACTGTTTTTT.

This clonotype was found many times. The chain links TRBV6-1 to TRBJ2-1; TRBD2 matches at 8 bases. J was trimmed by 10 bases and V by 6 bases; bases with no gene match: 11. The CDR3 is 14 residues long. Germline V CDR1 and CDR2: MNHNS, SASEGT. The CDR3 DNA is TGTGCCAGCAGGGGACTAGGGGGACCGGGGGAGCAGTTCTTC. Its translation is CASRGLGGPGEQFF.

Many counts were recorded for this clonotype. CDR3 in amino acids: CASSLGQGISTDTQYF. CDR3 in DNA: TGTGCCAGCAGTTTGGGACAGGGGATTAGCACAGATACGCAGTATTTT. The rearrangement joins TRBV12-3 or TRBV12-4 to TRBJ2-3; 10 bases fit TRBD1. V was pared by 3 bases and J by 0 bases, with 3 bases of the junction left unmatched. The CDR3 loop spans 16 amino acids.

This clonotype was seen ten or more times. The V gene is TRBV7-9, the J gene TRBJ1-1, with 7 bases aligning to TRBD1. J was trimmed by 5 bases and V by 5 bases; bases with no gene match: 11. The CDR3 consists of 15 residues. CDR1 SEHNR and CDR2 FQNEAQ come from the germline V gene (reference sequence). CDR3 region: CASSPEDREWTEAFF. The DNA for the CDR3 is TGTGCCAGCAGCCCTGAAGACAGGGAGTGGACTGAAGCTTTCTTT.

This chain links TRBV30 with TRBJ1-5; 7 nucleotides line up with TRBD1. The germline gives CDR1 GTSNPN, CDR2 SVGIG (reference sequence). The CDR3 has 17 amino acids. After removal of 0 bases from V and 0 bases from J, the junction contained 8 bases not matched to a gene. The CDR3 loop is CAWSVRVTGDSNQPQHF. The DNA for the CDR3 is TGTGCCTGGAGTGTACGGGTTACAGGGGATAGCAATCAGCCCCAGCATTTT.

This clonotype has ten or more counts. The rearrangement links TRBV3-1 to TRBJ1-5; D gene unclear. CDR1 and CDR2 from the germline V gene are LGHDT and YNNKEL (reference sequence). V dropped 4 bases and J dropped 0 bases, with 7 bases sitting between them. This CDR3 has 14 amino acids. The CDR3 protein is CASSLGNSNQPQHF. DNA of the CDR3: TGTGCCAGCAGCCTCGGTAATAGCAATCAGCCCCAGCATTTT.

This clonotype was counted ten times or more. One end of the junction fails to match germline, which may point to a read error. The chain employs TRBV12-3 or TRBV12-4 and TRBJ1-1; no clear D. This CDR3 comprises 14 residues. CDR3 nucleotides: TGTGCCAGCAGTTTGCCCCTCAGAGACACAGAAGCTTTCTTT. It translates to CASSLPLRDTEAFF.

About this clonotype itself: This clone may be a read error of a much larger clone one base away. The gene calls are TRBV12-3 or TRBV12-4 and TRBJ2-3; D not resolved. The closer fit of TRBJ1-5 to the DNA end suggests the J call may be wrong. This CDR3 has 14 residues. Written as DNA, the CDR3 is TGTGCCAGCAGATTCGGGAGTAGTACAGATACGCAGCATTTT. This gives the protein CASRFGSSTDTQHF.

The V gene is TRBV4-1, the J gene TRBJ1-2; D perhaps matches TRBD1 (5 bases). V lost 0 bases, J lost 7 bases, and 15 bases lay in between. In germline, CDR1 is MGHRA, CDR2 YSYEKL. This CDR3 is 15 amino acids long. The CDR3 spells CASSQDPRAGFGYTF. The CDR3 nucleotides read TGCGCCAGCAGCCAAGATCCCAGGGCGGGCTTTGGCTACACCTTC.

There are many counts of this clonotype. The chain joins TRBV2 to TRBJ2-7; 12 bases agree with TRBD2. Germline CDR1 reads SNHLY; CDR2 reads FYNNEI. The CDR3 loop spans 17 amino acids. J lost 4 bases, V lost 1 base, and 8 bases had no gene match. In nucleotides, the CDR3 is TGTGCCAGCAGTGAAGGATATCGAACTAGCGGGAGGTACGAGCAGTACTTC. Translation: CASSEGYRTSGRYEQYF. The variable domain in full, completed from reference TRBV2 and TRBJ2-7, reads EPEVTQTPSHQVTQMGQEVILRCVPISNHLYFYWYRQILGQKVEFLVSFYNNEISEKSEIFDDQFSVERPDGSNFTLKIRSTKLEDSAMYFCASSEGYRTSGRYEQYFGPGTRLTVT.

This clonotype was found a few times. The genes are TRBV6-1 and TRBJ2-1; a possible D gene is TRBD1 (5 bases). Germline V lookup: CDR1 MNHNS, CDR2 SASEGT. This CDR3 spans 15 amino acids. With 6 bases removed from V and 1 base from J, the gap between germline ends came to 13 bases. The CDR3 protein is CASSFQGISYNEQFF. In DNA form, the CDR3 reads TGTGCCAGCAGCTTTCAGGGTATATCCTACAATGAGCAGTTCTTC.

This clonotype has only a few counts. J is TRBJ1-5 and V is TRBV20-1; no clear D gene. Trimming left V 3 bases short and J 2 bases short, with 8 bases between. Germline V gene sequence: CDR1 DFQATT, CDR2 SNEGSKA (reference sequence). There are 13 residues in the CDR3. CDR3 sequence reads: CSARVGGNQPQHF. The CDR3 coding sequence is TGCAGTGCTAGGGTTGGGGGCAATCAGCCCCAGCATTTT.

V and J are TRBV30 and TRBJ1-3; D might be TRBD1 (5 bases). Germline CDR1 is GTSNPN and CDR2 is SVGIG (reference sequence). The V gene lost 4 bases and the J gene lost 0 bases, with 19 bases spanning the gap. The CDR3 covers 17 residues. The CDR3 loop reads CAWKVGGDSSSGNTIYF. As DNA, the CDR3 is TGTGCCTGGAAAGTTGGTGGGGACTCAAGCTCTGGAAACACCATATATTTT.

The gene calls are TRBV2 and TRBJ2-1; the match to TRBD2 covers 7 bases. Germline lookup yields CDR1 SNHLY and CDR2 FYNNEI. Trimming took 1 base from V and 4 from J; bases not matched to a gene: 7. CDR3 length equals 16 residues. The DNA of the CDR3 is TGTGCCAGCAGTGAAGGCGGGCCTAGCGGTTACAATGAGCAGTTCTTC. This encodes CASSEGGPSGYNEQFF.

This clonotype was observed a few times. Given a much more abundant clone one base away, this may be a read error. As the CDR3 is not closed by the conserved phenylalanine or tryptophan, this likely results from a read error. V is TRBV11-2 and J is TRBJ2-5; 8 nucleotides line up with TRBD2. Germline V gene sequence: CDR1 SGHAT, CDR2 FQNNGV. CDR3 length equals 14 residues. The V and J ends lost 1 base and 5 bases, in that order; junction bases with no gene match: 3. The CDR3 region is CASSLGLARETQYL. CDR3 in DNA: TGTGCCAGCAGCTTAGGACTAGCGCGGGAGACCCAGTACCTC.

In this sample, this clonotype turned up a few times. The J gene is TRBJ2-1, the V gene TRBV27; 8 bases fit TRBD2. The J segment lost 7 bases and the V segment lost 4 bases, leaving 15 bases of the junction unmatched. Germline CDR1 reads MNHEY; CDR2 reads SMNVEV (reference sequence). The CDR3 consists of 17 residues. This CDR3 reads CASSYSAGEFSGNEQFF. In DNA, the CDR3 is TGTGCCAGCAGTTACTCAGCGGGAGAATTTTCTGGGAATGAGCAGTTCTTC.

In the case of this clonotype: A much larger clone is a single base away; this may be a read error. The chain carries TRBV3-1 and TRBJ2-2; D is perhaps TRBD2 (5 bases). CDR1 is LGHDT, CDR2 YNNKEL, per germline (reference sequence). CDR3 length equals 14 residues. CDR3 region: CASSQEKLYGELSF. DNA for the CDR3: TGTGCCAGCAGCCAAGAGAAGTTGTACGGGGAGCTGTCTTTT.

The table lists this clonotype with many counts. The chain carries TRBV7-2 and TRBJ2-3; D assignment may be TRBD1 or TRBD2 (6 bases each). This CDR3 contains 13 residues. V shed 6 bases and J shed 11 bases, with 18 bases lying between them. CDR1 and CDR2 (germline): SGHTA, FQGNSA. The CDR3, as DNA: TGTGCCAGCAGTAGGGGGGCCAGAGGTATGCAGTATTTT. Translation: CASSRGARGMQYF.

The CDR3 loop is CATSDLRGGSDNEQFF. In DNA form, the CDR3 reads TGTGCCACCAGTGATTTGAGGGGCGGGAGCGATAATGAGCAGTTCTTC. The chain couples TRBV24-1 to TRBJ2-1, with 7 bases fitting TRBD2. Germline CDR1 reads KGHDR; CDR2 reads SFDVKD. This CDR3 is 16 amino acids long. V gave up 0 bases and J gave up 7 bases; unmatched junction bases: 8.